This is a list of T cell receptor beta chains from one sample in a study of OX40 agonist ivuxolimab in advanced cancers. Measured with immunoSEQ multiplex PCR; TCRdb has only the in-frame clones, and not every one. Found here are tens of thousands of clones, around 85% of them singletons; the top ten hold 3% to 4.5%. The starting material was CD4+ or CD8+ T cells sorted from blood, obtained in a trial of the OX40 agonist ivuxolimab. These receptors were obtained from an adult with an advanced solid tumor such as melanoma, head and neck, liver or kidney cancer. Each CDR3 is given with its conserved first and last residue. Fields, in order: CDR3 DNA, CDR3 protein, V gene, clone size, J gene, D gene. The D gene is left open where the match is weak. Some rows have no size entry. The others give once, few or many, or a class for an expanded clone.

cdr3_nt: TGTGCCAGCAGTCAGACGGCGAGCTCCTACAATGAGCAGTTCTTC
cdr3_aa: CASSQTASSYNEQFF
v_call: TRBV7-3
clone_size: .
j_call: TRBJ2-1
d_call: .

cdr3_nt: TGTGCCATCAGTGAGAGTGTACGCGCGAACTATGGCTACACCTTC
cdr3_aa: CAISESVRANYGYTF
v_call: TRBV10-3
clone_size: .
j_call: TRBJ1-2
d_call: .

cdr3_nt: TGTGCCAGCAGCTTATCTTTGTACAATGAGCAGTTCTTC
cdr3_aa: CASSLSLYNEQFF
v_call: TRBV5-6
clone_size: .
j_call: TRBJ2-1
d_call: .

cdr3_nt: TGCGCCAGCAGCTTCAGGGGGGAAGAGACCCAGTACTTC
cdr3_aa: CASSFRGEETQYF
v_call: TRBV5-1
clone_size: few
j_call: TRBJ2-5
d_call: .

cdr3_nt: TGTGCCAGCAGCCAAGAACCTAGATCCCACGAGCAGTACTTC
cdr3_aa: CASSQEPRSHEQYF
v_call: TRBV4-1
clone_size: .
j_call: TRBJ2-7
d_call: .

cdr3_nt: TGTGCCAGTAGTAGTATAGCGGTGAACACCGGGGAGCTGTTTTTT
cdr3_aa: CASSSIAVNTGELFF
v_call: TRBV19
clone_size: .
j_call: TRBJ2-2
d_call: .

cdr3_nt: TGCGCCAGCAGCACCACGGACAGTAATAATGAAAAACTGTTTTTT
cdr3_aa: CASSTTDSNNEKLFF
v_call: TRBV5-1
clone_size: .
j_call: TRBJ1-4
d_call: .

cdr3_nt: TGTGCCAGCAGTTTCCCCAGGGGATCCCCTACCTACGAGCAGTACTTC
cdr3_aa: CASSFPRGSPTYEQYF
v_call: TRBV28
clone_size: .
j_call: TRBJ2-7
d_call: .

cdr3_nt: TGTGCCAGCAGTTTGGGACCGGGGGATACGCAGTATTTT
cdr3_aa: CASSLGPGDTQYF
v_call: TRBV6-6
clone_size: .
j_call: TRBJ2-3
d_call: .

cdr3_nt: TGTGCCACCAGCAGAGAATGGACAGCTAATCAGCCCCAGCATTTT
cdr3_aa: CATSREWTANQPQHF
v_call: TRBV15
clone_size: .
j_call: TRBJ1-5
d_call: .

cdr3_nt: TGTGCCAGCAGTGATTACAGGGGCCAGCCCCAGCATTTT
cdr3_aa: CASSDYRGQPQHF
v_call: TRBV7-2
clone_size: .
j_call: TRBJ1-5
d_call: TRBD1

cdr3_nt: TGCGCCAGCAGCCAAGATCTGGCAAACACTGAAGCTTTCTTT
cdr3_aa: CASSQDLANTEAFF
v_call: TRBV4-1
clone_size: .
j_call: TRBJ1-1
d_call: .

cdr3_nt: TGCGCCAGCAGCCAAGTGGTGCTCAATGAGCAGTTCTTC
cdr3_aa: CASSQVVLNEQFF
v_call: TRBV4-1
clone_size: .
j_call: TRBJ2-1
d_call: .

cdr3_nt: TGTGCCAGCACCGACTCCAGCAATCAGCCCCAGCATTTT
cdr3_aa: CASTDSSNQPQHF
v_call: TRBV28
clone_size: .
j_call: TRBJ1-5
d_call: .

cdr3_nt: TGTGCCAGCAGGTCCCCTAGCGGGAGCTACGAGCAGTACTTC
cdr3_aa: CASRSPSGSYEQYF
v_call: TRBV6-5
clone_size: few
j_call: TRBJ2-7
d_call: TRBD2

cdr3_nt: TGTGCCAGCTCACCAACAACGGACCGGAGCTCTGGAAACACCATATATTTT
cdr3_aa: CASSPTTDRSSGNTIYF
v_call: TRBV18
clone_size: few
j_call: TRBJ1-3
d_call: .

cdr3_nt: TGTGCCAGCAGCTTGGTAGGGCCGGACAGGGTGAAGACCCAGTACTTC
cdr3_aa: CASSLVGPDRVKTQYF
v_call: TRBV5-6
clone_size: .
j_call: TRBJ2-5
d_call: TRBD1

cdr3_nt: TGCGCCAGCACCCCCGGAGGACAGGGGTCGACCTACGAGCAGTACTTC
cdr3_aa: CASTPGGQGSTYEQYF
v_call: TRBV5-1
clone_size: .
j_call: TRBJ2-7
d_call: TRBD1

cdr3_nt: TGTGCCAGCAGTTTGGCACTAGCGGGAGTCGCAGATACGCAGTATTTT
cdr3_aa: CASSLALAGVADTQYF
v_call: TRBV27
clone_size: .
j_call: TRBJ2-3
d_call: TRBD2

cdr3_nt: TGTGCCAGTGAGGGAGGGGCGGGTTTCAGTGAGCCCCAGCATTTT
cdr3_aa: CASEGGAGFSEPQHF
v_call: TRBV19
clone_size: .
j_call: TRBJ1-5
d_call: .

cdr3_nt: TGTGCCAGCAGCTTAGAGGGTGGGTTTACAGAGACCCAGTACTTC
cdr3_aa: CASSLEGGFTETQYF
v_call: TRBV7-2
clone_size: .
j_call: TRBJ2-5
d_call: .

cdr3_nt: TGTGCCAGCAGTTCCAGGGGGCAACTATCGTATAATTCACCCCTCCACTTT
cdr3_aa: CASSSRGQLSYNSPLHF
v_call: TRBV27
clone_size: once
j_call: TRBJ1-6
d_call: TRBD1

cdr3_nt: TGTGCCAGCAGCAAAGGGGACAGGGGGCAAGAGACCCAGTACTTC
cdr3_aa: CASSKGDRGQETQYF
v_call: TRBV21-1
clone_size: .
j_call: TRBJ2-5
d_call: .

cdr3_nt: TGTGCCAGCACCAGGACAGGGGACGGCTATGGCTACACCTTC
cdr3_aa: CASTRTGDGYGYTF
v_call: TRBV6-6
clone_size: .
j_call: TRBJ1-2
d_call: TRBD1

cdr3_nt: TGTGCCATCAGTCCGGACAGAGCCAATCAGCCCCAGCATTTT
cdr3_aa: CAISPDRANQPQHF
v_call: TRBV10-3
clone_size: .
j_call: TRBJ1-5
d_call: .

cdr3_nt: TGCGCCAGCAGCTTAGGCGGAGCGGCAGATACGCAGTATTTT
cdr3_aa: CASSLGGAADTQYF
v_call: TRBV5-1
clone_size: .
j_call: TRBJ2-3
d_call: .

cdr3_nt: TGTGCCAGCAGTCAGACAGGGGACCTTGGAGAAAAACTGTTTTTT
cdr3_aa: CASSQTGDLGEKLFF
v_call: TRBV6-5
clone_size: .
j_call: TRBJ1-4
d_call: TRBD1

cdr3_nt: TGTGCCAGCAGCTTCAAGGGACAGATGAACACTGAAGCTTTCTTT
cdr3_aa: CASSFKGQMNTEAFF
v_call: TRBV11-2
clone_size: .
j_call: TRBJ1-1
d_call: TRBD1

cdr3_nt: TGCGCCAGCAGCGAGACAGGGGCGCGTAGTGAGCAGTTCTTC
cdr3_aa: CASSETGARSEQFF
v_call: TRBV10-2
clone_size: .
j_call: TRBJ2-1
d_call: TRBD1

cdr3_nt: TGTGCCAGCAGTTACATGCCCCGGAGAGGCGAGCAGTACTTC
cdr3_aa: CASSYMPRRGEQYF
v_call: TRBV6-5
clone_size: .
j_call: TRBJ2-7
d_call: .

cdr3_nt: TGTGCCAGCAGCCCCCAATTGGGGGATTACAATGAGCAGTTCTTC
cdr3_aa: CASSPQLGDYNEQFF
v_call: TRBV7-3
clone_size: once
j_call: TRBJ2-1
d_call: .

cdr3_nt: TGTGCCAGCAGCTGGGATGGGGAGCAGTACTTC
cdr3_aa: CASSWDGEQYF
v_call: TRBV7-9
clone_size: .
j_call: TRBJ2-7
d_call: .

cdr3_nt: TGTGCCAGCAGCGGGTTGGACAGGGACAGAGTGAACACTGAAGCTTTCTTT
cdr3_aa: CASSGLDRDRVNTEAFF
v_call: TRBV7-9
clone_size: .
j_call: TRBJ1-1
d_call: TRBD1

cdr3_nt: TGTGCCAGCAGTTTTGACGAGCAGTACTTC
cdr3_aa: CASSFDEQYF
v_call: TRBV28
clone_size: .
j_call: TRBJ2-7
d_call: .

cdr3_nt: TGCAGCACCGCCAGGGGGTCTTGGCAATCTGAGCAGTTCTTC
cdr3_aa: CSTARGSWQSEQFF
v_call: TRBV29-1
clone_size: .
j_call: TRBJ2-1
d_call: TRBD1

cdr3_nt: TGTGCCAGCAGCTTGGGGGGTTTCTTT
cdr3_aa: CASSLGGFF
v_call: TRBV7-4
clone_size: few
j_call: TRBJ1-1
d_call: .

cdr3_nt: TGTGCCAGCACCCCGGACGGGAACACTGAAGCTTTCTTT
cdr3_aa: CASTPDGNTEAFF
v_call: TRBV2
clone_size: .
j_call: TRBJ1-1
d_call: .